This T cell receptor beta chain was identified in a study of blood T cells in healthy people across ages. This CDR3 region has 16 residues. V was pared by 7 bases and J by 9 bases, with 27 bases between. The V gene's germline CDR1 is MNHNY and CDR2 SVGAGI (reference sequence). As concerns this clonotype: Its antigen is as yet unknown.

Isolated per sample were at least 6 million PBMCs. Extractions gave at least 5.5 micrograms of total RNA per sample. Study-wide results and limits: Age brought a roughly linear fall in TCR beta diversity measured per million T cells. Researchers report that TCR beta diversity correlated strongly with naive T cell percentage.

With a J-beta primer mix and a sample-barcoded 5' primer, a second PCR ran about 7 to 12 cycles. TCRdb passed the 5' RACE reads through MiXCR, listing each CDR3 protein once. The sample consists of more than 800,000 distinct CDR3 sequences, 35% to 50% of them appearing once. The rearrangement links TRBV6-6 to TRBJ1-1, with a possible D match to TRBD1 (6 bases). The source of this sequence is a woman aged 60 to 75 in good health. Sequencing used blood. CDR3 DNA sequence: TGTGCCAGCAACTTACAGACAGCGCAAGGGGGTGAAAAAGCTTTCTTT. Its translation: CASNLQTAQGGEKAFF.